This paragraph reports one T cell receptor (beta chain). The antigen is undetermined. This record belongs to a study of T-cell reconstitution after alpha-beta-depleted transplantation in children. The study, taken as a whole, reports: Surviving recipient T cells and intrathymic progenitors accounted for some patients' high TCRbeta diversity at day 60. At the one-year point after transplant, T-cell counts and TCRbeta diversity were found to come mostly from T cells that had been newly produced. As was reported, about two months after transplant, alpha-beta T cells came from several hundred expanded graft clones.

Unique molecular identifiers were incorporated into the prepared TCRbeta library. One entry per CDR3 protein results from TCRdb running MiXCR on the PCR reads. The sample has 800,000 to 1,000,000 distinct CDR3 sequences; around 30% are singletons. The V and J ends lost 5 bases and 1 base respectively, with 11 bases between them. The CDR3 loop spans 13 amino acids. Germline CDR1 DFQATT, CDR2 SNEGSKA (reference sequence). The sequence was collected from a boy younger than two who had a stem cell transplant for SCID, so the T cells may come from the graft donor. The chain employs TRBV20-1 and TRBJ1-1, with D perhaps TRBD1 (6 bases). Here the sequenced sample was PBMCs, mostly from graft donor cells, taken 360 days after TCRalphabeta/CD19-depleted stem cell transplant. The CDR3 loop reads CSALQGRNTEAFF. The CDR3 DNA reads as TGCAGTGCTCTACAGGGAAGGAACACTGAAGCTTTCTTT.